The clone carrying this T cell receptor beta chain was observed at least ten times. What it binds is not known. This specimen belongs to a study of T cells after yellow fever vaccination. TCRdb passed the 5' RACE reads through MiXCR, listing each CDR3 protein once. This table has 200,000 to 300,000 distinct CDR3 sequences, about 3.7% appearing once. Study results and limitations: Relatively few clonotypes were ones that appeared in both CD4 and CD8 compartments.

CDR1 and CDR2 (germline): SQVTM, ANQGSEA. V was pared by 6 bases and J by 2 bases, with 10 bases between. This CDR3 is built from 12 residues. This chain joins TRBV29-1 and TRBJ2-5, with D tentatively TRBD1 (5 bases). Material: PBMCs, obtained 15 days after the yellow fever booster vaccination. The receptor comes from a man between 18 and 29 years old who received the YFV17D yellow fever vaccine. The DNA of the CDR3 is TGCAGCGTAGATGGACAACAAGAGACCCAGTACTTC. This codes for CSVDGQQETQYF.